This T cell receptor (beta chain) was profiled in a study of T-cell reconstitution after alpha-beta-depleted transplantation in children. Study-level results: After transplant, high TCRbeta diversity at day 60 in some patients arose from surviving recipient T cells and thymic progenitors. There were reportedly several hundred expanded graft clones from which alpha-beta T cells came about two months after transplant. It was newly produced T cells that mostly accounted for T-cell counts and diversity one year after transplant.

This clonotype has just a few counts. Antigen specificity is unknown. The CDR3 is 16 amino acids. V lost 0 bases to trimming and J lost 0 bases, with 12 bases between them. The V gene's germline CDR1 is DFQATT and CDR2 SNEGSKA (reference sequence). Unique molecular identifiers featured in how the TCRbeta library was prepared. TCRdb passed the PCR reads through MiXCR, listing each CDR3 protein once. Found here are around 960,000 distinct CDR3 sequences, about 29% of them singletons; the top ten hold roughly 30%. This TCR was sampled from a boy under two years old who had a stem cell transplant for SCID, so the T cells may come from the graft donor. The sample here was PBMCs, mostly from graft donor cells, taken 360 days after TCRalphabeta/CD19-depleted stem cell transplant. The rearrangement joins TRBV20-1 to TRBJ2-4; D is uncertain. The CDR3: CSAREVNLGAKNIQYF. DNA of the CDR3: TGCAGTGCTAGAGAAGTGAACCTGGGAGCCAAAAACATTCAGTACTTC.